This T cell receptor beta chain was captured by sequencing in a study of regulatory T cells in long-lasting Graves disease. Noted time point: newly diagnosed GD, antithyroid drugs for less than 3 months. Preparation of the TCR library used RNA extracted from PBMCs. The CDR3 is made up of 14 amino acids. Trimming shortened V by 1 base and J by 2 bases, and 8 bases separated the two germline ends. Germline CDR1 reads KGHSH; CDR2 reads LQKENI. This clonotype came up a few times. Library construction for TCR beta used iRepertoire HTBI primers and Arm-PCR of CDR3 regions. TCRdb ran MiXCR on the multiplex PCR reads and lists one entry per CDR3 protein. The table includes under 700,000 distinct CDR3 sequences, roughly a sixth detected once. The sample also formed part of further work on T cells in Graves' hyperthyroidism and ophthalmopathy. From that paper: Using the HTBI primer set, a first-round RT-PCR was run on the TCR CDR3. Separation of ophthalmopathy from stable hyperthyroidism was achieved by a 13 V-J model.

The source was peripheral blood mononuclear cells (PBMCs), collected at new diagnosis, from a patient treated with antithyroid drugs. This sequence originates from a woman aged 35-65 years with Graves disease. V usage is TRBV18 and J usage is TRBJ2-5; D call uncertain. CDR3 in amino acids: CASSPRQIQETQYF. The CDR3 bases are TGTGCCAGCTCACCACGGCAAATTCAAGAGACCCAGTACTTC.